This T cell receptor beta chain was retrieved from a study of T cell responses to AZD1222 COVID-19 vaccine. The CDR3 contains 13 residues. With V trimmed by 6 bases and J by 12 bases, 12 bases remained unmatched. In germline, CDR1 is ENHRY, CDR2 SYGVKD. Points on this clone: Its target is not known.

TCRdb keeps only in-frame clones here, not all; method: immunoSEQ multiplex PCR. The sample lists about 140,000 clones; about 94% were seen once. Study-wide points: The breadth and depth of Spike-specific TCRs increased once two AZD1222 doses had been given. The study identified only five or six AZD1222 recipients as seropositive at baseline. Females made up more of the donors, who were largely white British, and clonal diversity may have come out too low.

The origin of this receptor is an adult in good health. The specimen was peripheral blood, collected on day 0 of AZD1222 vaccination. This sequence joins TRBV10-3 and TRBJ1-2, with 8 bases lining up with TRBD1. CDR3 residues: CAISIIGQGAHTF. In DNA, the CDR3 is TGTGCCATCAGCATCATTGGGCAGGGGGCCCACACCTTC.